This record concerns one TCR beta chain sequence. This clonotype was observed at least ten times. This receptor's antigen is unknown. No clone much larger than this one lies a single base away; base qualities are absent. These data come from a study of HIV-infected children after antiretroviral therapy interruption (dated by TCRdb to about 2019). For the wider study: All eight included children had a CD4+ count above 500 and a viral load below 50 copies/ml, with four on planned treatment interruption and four on continuous treatment. Interruption-arm samples came from week 0, week 12, end of interruption (week 24 or 48), and about 3 years after study end. Most participating children had recorded exposure to EBV and CMV. Median age was roughly 9.9 years in the interruption group and 7 to 8 years in the continuous treatment group. For the continuous-treatment arm, samples from the corresponding weeks 0, 48 and 150 were analyzed. Alongside thymic output measurements, TCR repertoires of children on planned treatment interruption were compared with TCR repertoires of children on continuous antiretroviral treatment.

Receptor libraries were prepared by 3' RACE. TCR libraries were built from RNA using a 3' RACE protocol with unique molecular identifiers to correct PCR amplification bias. Amplicon libraries were pooled in groups of up to 12 and sequenced on an Illumina MiSeq using v2 2x250 paired-end chemistry. On the authors' methods: Reads were processed with Decombinator for assignment of V and J genes and CDR3, and barcode-based correction of errors and PCR bias was applied. Before the Gini coefficient was calculated with the R ineq package, repertoires were subsampled to the same depth. CDR3 similarity was assessed with GLIPH, Hamming distance and a shared triplet metric. The raw public reads went through TCRdb reprocessing: fastp at Q25, MiXCR clone calling, in-frame beta chains kept. Rows are combined by CDR3 protein, so each entry shows the most common genes and DNA. The V and J calls were not made by the authors but by TCRdb's processing. The sample profile shows approximately 96,000 distinct CDR3 sequences; around 6.9% of them were found once. The ten largest clonotypes hold 1% to 1.3% of the sample.

In the paper's terms, the treatment or condition label means: PENTA 11 planned treatment interruption arm or continuous ART arm. The participants were children from the United Kingdom between 2 and 15 years old who had been on ART with at least three drugs for 24 weeks or longer. Cryopreserved PBMCs containing at least 5 million viable cells were required, and a few candidate patients were excluded because of low viable PBMC yield. Naive CD4+ CD45RA+ CD45RO- T cells were FACS-sorted from thawed PBMCs on a FACSAria III cell sorter. After sorting, cells were fixed, and RNA was extracted with the RNeasy FFPE kit and then with the RNeasy Micro kit. On the study overall, not on this receptor specifically: Minor non-naive CD45RA+ populations, such as EMRA or stem memory cells, might be present among the sorted CD45RA+ naive cells. The small number of patients is a limitation, and caution is needed when interpreting the data. In the naive CD4+ repertoires of PTI patients, CDR3 sharing between time points dropped after the start of interruption, while many sequences were shared between the end of interruption and 3 years later. An increase in the naive CD4+ Gini coefficient was observed by the end of treatment interruption, suggesting clonal expansion, and a return to baseline was observed by 3 years.

Trimming costs V 4 bases and J 2 bases, and their ends lie 9 bases apart. The germline V gene provides CDR1 MNHNS and CDR2 SASEGT. The CDR3 spans 13 residues, from the cysteine through the phenylalanine. Solely the CDR3 DNA is kept, with 39 bases framed from the first base. Rearrangement joined TRBV6-1 to TRBJ2-7; no D gene call is confident. Source: CD45RA+ CD4+ T cells from PBMCs, pooled from several time points, taken from a donor given antiretroviral therapy, either interrupted or continuous. In the paper's terms, the cell subset or site label means: naive CD4+ CD45RA+ CD45RO- T cells. The receptor comes from a pool of human donors with HIV. The sequence in DNA is TGTGCCAGCAGTGTGTTCGGTGCCTACGAGCAGTACTTC. This sequence encodes CASSVFGAYEQYF.